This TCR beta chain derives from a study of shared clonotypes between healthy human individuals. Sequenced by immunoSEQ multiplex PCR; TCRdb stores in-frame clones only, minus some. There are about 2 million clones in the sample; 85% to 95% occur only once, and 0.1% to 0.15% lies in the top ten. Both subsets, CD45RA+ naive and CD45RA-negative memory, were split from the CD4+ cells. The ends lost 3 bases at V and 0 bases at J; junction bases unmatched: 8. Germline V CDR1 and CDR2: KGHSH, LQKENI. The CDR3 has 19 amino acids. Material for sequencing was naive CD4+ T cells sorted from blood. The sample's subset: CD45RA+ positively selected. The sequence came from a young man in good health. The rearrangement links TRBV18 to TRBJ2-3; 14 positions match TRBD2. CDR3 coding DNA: TGTGCCAGCTCACCGACGGGACTAGCGGGGGTTACTAGCACAGATACGCAGTATTTT. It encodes CASSPTGLAGVTSTDTQYF.